One and the same sample provided the 15 T cell receptor beta chains below, sequenced in a study of T cell repertoires in cytomegalovirus infection. From the reads, TCRdb called clonotypes with MiXCR, one entry per CDR3 protein. The sample includes around 450,000 distinct CDR3 sequences, 30% to 40% seen only once; the top ten take approximately 13%. Specimen: PBMCs. All receptors derive from a human donor in good health (CMV status not recorded). Some clones in this sample may be carry-over from other donors' samples.

This chain links TRBV4-1 with TRBJ2-1; D ambiguous. There are 14 residues in the CDR3. CDR1 and CDR2 from the germline V gene are MGHRA and YSYEKL. Trimming left V 0 bases short and J 2 bases short, with 5 bases between. CDR3 protein: CASSQDLAYNEQFF. The CDR3 nucleotides are TGCGCCAGCAGCCAAGATCTAGCCTACAATGAGCAGTTCTTC.

Regarding this clonotype: A much larger clone sits a single nucleotide away, making a read error possible. Since the CDR3 does not end with the conserved phenylalanine or tryptophan, this likely comes from a read error. The chain combines TRBV7-2 with TRBJ2-7; perhaps TRBD2 as D (6 bases). Deletions cut 1 base from V and 7 bases from J, with 14 bases between. The CDR3 is 14 residues long. CDR1 is SGHTA and CDR2 is FQGNSA in the germline V gene. CDR3 sequence reads: CASSLEIGRGEQYC. CDR3 nucleotides: TGTGCCAGCAGCTTAGAGATCGGGCGGGGAGAGCAGTACTGC.

This clonotype was seen more than once but under ten times. The chain employs TRBV19 and TRBJ2-2, with D possibly TRBD1 on 5 matching bases. The ends were cut back, 3 bases at V and 4 bases at J, with 9 bases in the middle. CDR1 is LNHDA, CDR2 SQIVND, per germline (reference sequence). The CDR3 is 14 amino acids. The chain's CDR3 is CASSISGFTGELFF. The DNA of the CDR3 is TGTGCCAGTAGTATTTCAGGGTTCACCGGGGAGCTGTTTTTT.

The V gene is TRBV10-3, the J gene TRBJ2-3, with D unclear. Trimming stripped 6 bases from V and 6 bases from J, with 10 bases between. CDR1 ENHRY and CDR2 SYGVKD come from the germline V gene. The CDR3 sequence is 12 residues long. In DNA form, the CDR3 reads TGTGCCATCAGGTCTGACTCTGATACGCAGTATTTT. Its translation: CAIRSDSDTQYF.

A few counts support this clonotype. V and J are TRBV25-1 and TRBJ2-6; 11 nucleotides match TRBD1. This CDR3 has 17 amino acids. Germline V lookup: CDR1 MGHDK, CDR2 SYGVNS. Trimming at V came to 8 bases and at J to 2 bases, leaving 8 bases not matched to a gene. The CDR3 nucleotides are TGTGCCAGCGGACAGGGGGCCAAGATAACTGGGGCCAACGTCCTGACTTTC. As protein: CASGQGAKITGANVLTF.

This clonotype was seen a few times. The V gene is TRBV6-5, the J gene TRBJ1-1; tentative D call: TRBD1 (5 bases). The CDR3 totals 15 residues. V was cut by 6 bases and J by 4 bases, with 18 bases left in between. CDR1 and CDR2 (germline): MNHEY, SVGAGI. CDR3 sequence: CASRYEVGGGTEAFF. In DNA form, the CDR3 reads TGTGCCAGCAGATACGAGGTTGGGGGGGGCACTGAAGCTTTCTTT.

V and J are TRBV5-4 and TRBJ2-2; TRBD1 might be the D (6 bases). Germline CDR1 and CDR2: SGHNT and YYREEE (reference sequence). V was shortened by 8 bases and J by 1 base, with 15 bases between the two germline ends. The CDR3 sequence is 15 residues long. The CDR3 spells CASAPGQQNTGELFF. The CDR3 coding sequence is TGTGCCAGTGCCCCGGGACAACAGAACACCGGGGAGCTGTTTTTT.

The V call is TRBV7-2, the J call TRBJ2-3; 11 bases agree with TRBD2. The CDR3 is 16 amino acids. Germline trimming cut 5 bases from V and 3 bases from J; bases unmatched to any gene: 7. The germline CDR1 and CDR2 sequences are SGHTA and FQGNSA. The CDR3 protein is CASSQPGLAATDTQYF. In DNA, the CDR3 is TGTGCCAGCAGCCAGCCGGGACTAGCGGCAACAGATACGCAGTATTTT.

The chain joins TRBV15 to TRBJ2-7; the D is unclear. The germline V and J ends were trimmed by 0 bases and 3 bases, with 9 bases remaining between them. The germline V gene has CDR1 LNHNV and CDR2 YYDKDF (reference sequence). The CDR3 spans 14 residues. CDR3 DNA sequence: TGTGCCACCAGCAGAGATCCCCGCGGCTACGAGCAGTACTTC. Protein: CATSRDPRGYEQYF.

This clonotype was seen many times. V gene TRBV12-3 or TRBV12-4 combines with J gene TRBJ1-5, with D unresolved. V was cut by 6 bases and J by 0 bases, with 12 bases left in between. The CDR3 spans 15 residues. CDR3 coding DNA: TGTGCCAGCAGCTGGGAGAAGTATAGCAATCAGCCCCAGCATTTT. Protein: CASSWEKYSNQPQHF.

Comment on this clonotype: The germline gene is not matched at one end of the junction; a read error may be the cause. The chain employs TRBV6-6 and TRBJ2-1; tentatively, D is TRBD2 (6 bases). The CDR3 sequence is 15 residues long. Germline loops: CDR1 MNHNY, CDR2 SVGAGI (reference sequence). This CDR3 reads CASTRRGKTYNEQLF. CDR3 coding DNA: TGTGCCAGCACCCGGCGCGGGAAAACCTACAATGAGCAGTTATTC.

A few counts support this clonotype. The chain employs TRBV4-2 and TRBJ2-1; the D is unclear. The V gene's germline CDR1 is LGHNA and CDR2 YNFKEQ. The V and J ends lost 0 bases and 9 bases respectively, with 3 bases between them. The CDR3 spans 11 residues. CDR3 amino acids: CASSQETEQFF. CDR3 DNA sequence: TGTGCCAGCAGCCAAGAGACTGAGCAGTTCTTC.

This rearrangement joins TRBV19 to TRBJ1-2, with a tentative D call TRBD1 (5 bases). The CDR3 runs to 14 residues. The V end lost 8 bases, the J end lost 7 bases, and 20 bases lay between the germline ends. The V gene's germline CDR1 is LNHDA and CDR2 SQIVND (reference sequence). The CDR3 region has the DNA TGTGCCAGTCGGGACGTGACTGTCCAGAGTGGCTACACCTTC. It yields the protein CASRDVTVQSGYTF.

This clonotype came up many times. This chain links TRBV7-6 with TRBJ1-1; possible D gene TRBD1, 5 bases. The CDR3 runs 12 residues. The V end lost 5 bases, the J end lost 4 bases, and 8 bases lay between the germline ends. CDR1 and CDR2 (germline): SGHVS, FNYEAQ. In DNA form, the CDR3 reads TGTGCCAGCAGCGCAGGGTCCACTGAAGCTTTCTTT. Translation gives CASSAGSTEAFF. Drawing the rest from reference TRBV7-6 and TRBJ1-1, the complete variable domain is GAGVSQSPRYKVTKRGQDVALRCDPISGHVSLYWYRQALGQGPEFLTYFNYEAQQDKSGLPNDRFSAERPEGSISTLTIQRTEQRDSAMYRCASSAGSTEAFFGQGTRLTVV.

The J gene is TRBJ2-2, the V gene TRBV6-6; 8 positions agree with TRBD2. The CDR3 extends over 14 amino acids. V shed 5 bases, J shed 3 bases, and the junction held 2 bases outside the gene matches. Germline CDR1 MNHNY, CDR2 SVGAGI (reference sequence). CDR3: CASSAGGHTGELFF. The DNA for the CDR3 is TGTGCCAGCAGTGCGGGGGGCCACACCGGGGAGCTGTTTTTT.